This T cell receptor beta chain was sequenced for a study of blood T cell repertoires in COVID-19. This CDR3 has 13 residues. Germline loops: CDR1 LNHDA, CDR2 SQIVND (reference sequence). The V and J ends lost 4 bases and 0 bases respectively, with 7 bases between them. Data came from immunoSEQ multiplex PCR; TCRdb stores just in-frame clones and leaves some out. This table holds 130,000 or so clones, approximately 86% found once. The origin of this receptor is a woman aged 60-75 years with acute or convalescent COVID-19. Material for sequencing was peripheral blood. This rearrangement joins TRBV19 to TRBJ2-7; D unclear. This CDR3 reads CASSSTYSYEQYF. The CDR3 coding sequence is TGTGCCAGTAGTAGCACTTACTCCTACGAGCAGTACTTC.